This T cell receptor beta chain was profiled in a study of OX40 agonist ivuxolimab in advanced cancers. Study observations and caveats: CD8+ T cells were the subset that, on average, had more expanded clones than CD4+. CD4+ and CD8+ blood T cells expanded clonally by week 6 at 0.1 to 3.0 mg/kg.

Trimming removed 1 base from V and 6 bases from J, with 21 bases in between. The germline V gene has CDR1 SGHTA and CDR2 FQGNSA. CDR3 length: 17 amino acids. The table came from immunoSEQ multiplex PCR; TCRdb's copy has only in-frame clones and leaves some out. The sample contains fewer than 80,000 clones, roughly 87% of which appear only once. Enrollment shut out patients with autoimmune disease history or systemic immunosuppression. A word on this clone: The antigen is not known.

This rearrangement joins TRBV7-2 to TRBJ1-2, with D unresolved. The clonotype comes from an adult with an advanced solid tumor such as melanoma, head and neck, liver or kidney cancer. The specimen was CD4+ or CD8+ T cells sorted from blood, collected in a trial of the OX40 agonist ivuxolimab. The CDR3 spells CASSLDTYGGGKNGYTF. DNA of the CDR3: TGTGCCAGCAGCTTAGATACTTATGGAGGAGGGAAGAATGGCTACACCTTC.